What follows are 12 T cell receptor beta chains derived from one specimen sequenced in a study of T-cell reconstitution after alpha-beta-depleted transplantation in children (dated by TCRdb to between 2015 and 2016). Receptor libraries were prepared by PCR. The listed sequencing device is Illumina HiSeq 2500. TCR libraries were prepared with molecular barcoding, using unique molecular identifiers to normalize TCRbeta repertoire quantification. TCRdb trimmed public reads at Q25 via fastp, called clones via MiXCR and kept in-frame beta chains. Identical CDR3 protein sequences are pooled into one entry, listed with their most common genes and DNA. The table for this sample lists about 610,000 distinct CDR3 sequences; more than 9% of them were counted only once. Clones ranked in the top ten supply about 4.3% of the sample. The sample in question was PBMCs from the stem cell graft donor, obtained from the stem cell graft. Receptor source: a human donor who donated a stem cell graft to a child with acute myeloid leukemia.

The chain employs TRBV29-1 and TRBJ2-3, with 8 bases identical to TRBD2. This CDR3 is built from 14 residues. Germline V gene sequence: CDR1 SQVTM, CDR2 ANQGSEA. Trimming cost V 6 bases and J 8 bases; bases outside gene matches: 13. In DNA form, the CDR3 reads TGCAGCGTCGCTGTCGGGAGGGAGGGGGTTACGCAGTATTTT. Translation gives CSVAVGREGVTQYF.

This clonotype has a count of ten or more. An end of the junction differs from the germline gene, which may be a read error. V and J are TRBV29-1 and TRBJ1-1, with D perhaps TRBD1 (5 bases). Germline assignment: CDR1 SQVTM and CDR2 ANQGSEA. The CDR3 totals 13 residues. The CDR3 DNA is TGCAGCGTTGGGGGACTCATGAACACTGAAGTTTTCTTT. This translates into CSVGGLMNTEVFF.

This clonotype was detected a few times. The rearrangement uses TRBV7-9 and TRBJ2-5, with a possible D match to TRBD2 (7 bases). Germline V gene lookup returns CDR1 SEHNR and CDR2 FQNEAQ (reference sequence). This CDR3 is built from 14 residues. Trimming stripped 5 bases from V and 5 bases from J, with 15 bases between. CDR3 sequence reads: CASSQPGEGETQYF. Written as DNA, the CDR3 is TGTGCCAGCAGCCAACCAGGGGAGGGGGAGACCCAGTACTTC.

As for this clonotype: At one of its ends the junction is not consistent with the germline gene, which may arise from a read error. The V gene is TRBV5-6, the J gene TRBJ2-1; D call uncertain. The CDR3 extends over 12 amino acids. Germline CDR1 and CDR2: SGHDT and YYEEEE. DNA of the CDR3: TGTGCCATCAGCCCGATATTTAATGAGCAGTTCTTC. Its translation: CAISPIFNEQFF.

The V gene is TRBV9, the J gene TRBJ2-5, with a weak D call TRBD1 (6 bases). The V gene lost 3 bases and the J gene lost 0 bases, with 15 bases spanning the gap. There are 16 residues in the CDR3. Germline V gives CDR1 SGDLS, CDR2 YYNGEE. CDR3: CASSGRDIRYQETQYF. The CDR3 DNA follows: TGTGCCAGCAGCGGACGGGACATAAGGTACCAAGAGACCCAGTACTTC.

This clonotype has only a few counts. In DNA, the CDR3 is TGCAGCGTTGAGCGAGTCCTCGGGGGCGAGCAGTACTTC. This encodes CSVERVLGGEQYF. V gene TRBV29-1 combines with J gene TRBJ2-7, with D possibly being TRBD2 (6 bases). The germline gives CDR1 SQVTM, CDR2 ANQGSEA. CDR3 length equals 13 residues. V was pared by 3 bases and J by 6 bases, with 15 bases between.

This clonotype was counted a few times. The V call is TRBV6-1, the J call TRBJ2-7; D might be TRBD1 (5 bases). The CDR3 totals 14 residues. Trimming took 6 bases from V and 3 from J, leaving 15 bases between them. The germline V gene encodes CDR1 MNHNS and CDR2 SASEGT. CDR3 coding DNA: TGTGCCAGCAGCCGACAGAAGGGTCGCTACGAGCAGTACTTC. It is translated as CASSRQKGRYEQYF.

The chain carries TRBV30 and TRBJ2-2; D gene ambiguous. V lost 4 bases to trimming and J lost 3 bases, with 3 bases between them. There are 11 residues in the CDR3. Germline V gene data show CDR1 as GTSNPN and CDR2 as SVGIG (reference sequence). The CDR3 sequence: CAWKDTGELFF. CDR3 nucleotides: TGTGCCTGGAAGGACACCGGGGAGCTGTTTTTT.

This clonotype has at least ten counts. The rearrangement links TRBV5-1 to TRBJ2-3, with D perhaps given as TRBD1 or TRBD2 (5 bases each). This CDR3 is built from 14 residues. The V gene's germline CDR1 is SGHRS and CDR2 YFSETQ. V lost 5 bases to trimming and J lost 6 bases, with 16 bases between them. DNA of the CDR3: TGCGCCAGCAGACTAGGTCCCGCAGGGGATACGCAGTATTTT. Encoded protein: CASRLGPAGDTQYF.

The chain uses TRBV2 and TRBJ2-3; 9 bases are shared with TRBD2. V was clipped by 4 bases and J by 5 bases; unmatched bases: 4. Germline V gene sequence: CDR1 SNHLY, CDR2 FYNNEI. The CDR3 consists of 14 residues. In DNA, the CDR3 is TGTGCCAGCAGTGGCGGGAGGGCCAGAGATACGCAGTATTTT. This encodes CASSGGRARDTQYF. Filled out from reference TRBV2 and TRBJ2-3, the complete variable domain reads EPEVTQTPSHQVTQMGQEVILRCVPISNHLYFYWYRQILGQKVEFLVSFYNNEISEKSEIFDDQFSVERPDGSNFTLKIRSTKLEDSAMYFCASSGGRARDTQYFGPGTRLTVL.

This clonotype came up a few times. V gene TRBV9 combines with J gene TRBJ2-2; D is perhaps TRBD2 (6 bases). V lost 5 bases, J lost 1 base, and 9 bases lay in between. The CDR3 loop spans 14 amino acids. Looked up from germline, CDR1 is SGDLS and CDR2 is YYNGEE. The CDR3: CASSRSGNTGELFF. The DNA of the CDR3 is TGTGCCAGCAGTCGTAGCGGGAACACCGGGGAGCTGTTTTTT.

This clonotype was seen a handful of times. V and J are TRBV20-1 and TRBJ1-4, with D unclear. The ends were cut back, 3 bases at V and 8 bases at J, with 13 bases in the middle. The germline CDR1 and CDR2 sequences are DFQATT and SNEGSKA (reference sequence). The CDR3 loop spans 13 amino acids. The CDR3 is CSARSGVDEKLFF. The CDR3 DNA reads TGCAGTGCTAGGTCCGGGGTAGACGAAAAACTGTTTTTT.